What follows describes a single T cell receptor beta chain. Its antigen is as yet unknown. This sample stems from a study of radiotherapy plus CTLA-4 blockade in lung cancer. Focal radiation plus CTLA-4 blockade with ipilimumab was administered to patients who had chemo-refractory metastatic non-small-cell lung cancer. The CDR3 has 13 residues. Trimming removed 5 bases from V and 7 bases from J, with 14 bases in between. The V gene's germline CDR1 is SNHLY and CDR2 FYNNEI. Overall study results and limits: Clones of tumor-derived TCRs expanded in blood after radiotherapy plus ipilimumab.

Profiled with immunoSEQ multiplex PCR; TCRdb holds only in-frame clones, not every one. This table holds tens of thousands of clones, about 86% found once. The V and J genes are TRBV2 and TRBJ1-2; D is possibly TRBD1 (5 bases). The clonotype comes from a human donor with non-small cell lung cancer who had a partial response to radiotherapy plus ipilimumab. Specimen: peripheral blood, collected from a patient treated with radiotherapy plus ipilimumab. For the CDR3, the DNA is TGTGCCAGCAGTAAGGACACGTCTATTGGCTACACCTTC. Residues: CASSKDTSIGYTF.